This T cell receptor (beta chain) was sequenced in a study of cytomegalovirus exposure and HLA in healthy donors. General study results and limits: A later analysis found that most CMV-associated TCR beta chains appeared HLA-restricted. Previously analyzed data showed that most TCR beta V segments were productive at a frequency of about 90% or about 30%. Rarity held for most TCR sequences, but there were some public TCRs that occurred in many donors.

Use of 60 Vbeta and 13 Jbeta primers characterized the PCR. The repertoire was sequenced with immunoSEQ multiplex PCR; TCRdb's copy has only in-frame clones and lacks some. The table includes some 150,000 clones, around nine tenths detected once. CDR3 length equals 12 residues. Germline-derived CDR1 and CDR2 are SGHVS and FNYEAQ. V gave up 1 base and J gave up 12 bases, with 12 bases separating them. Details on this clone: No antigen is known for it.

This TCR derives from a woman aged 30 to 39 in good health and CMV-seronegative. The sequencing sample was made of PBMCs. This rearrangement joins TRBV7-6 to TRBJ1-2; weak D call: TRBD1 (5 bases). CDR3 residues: CASSLVTPGHTF. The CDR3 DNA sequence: TGTGCCAGCAGCTTAGTTACTCCAGGGCACACCTTC. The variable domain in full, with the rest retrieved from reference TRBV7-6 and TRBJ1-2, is GAGVSQSPRYKVTKRGQDVALRCDPISGHVSLYWYRQALGQGPEFLTYFNYEAQQDKSGLPNDRFSAERPEGSISTLTIQRTEQRDSAMYRCASSLVTPGHTFGSGTRLTVV.